Listed here are 26 T cell receptor beta chains from one sample, sequenced in a study of blood T cell repertoires in COVID-19. TCRdb's table, derived via immunoSEQ multiplex PCR, lists solely in-frame clones and lacks some. The table records 70,000 to 95,000 clones, approximately 90% of them present only once. Sequencing input: peripheral blood. Receptors originate from a woman aged 80 or older with active COVID-19.

CDR3 coding DNA: TGCGCCTCCAAGAGAGCGGGAGGGCAGTACAATGAGCAGTTCTTC. It translates to CASKRAGGQYNEQFF. The chain employs TRBV5-1 and TRBJ2-1, with TRBD2 matching 10 bases. CDR1 is SGHRS and CDR2 is YFSETQ in the germline V gene. This CDR3 has 15 residues. J lost 4 bases, V lost 10 bases, and 11 bases had no gene match. The complete variable domain, with remaining parts taken from reference TRBV5-1 and TRBJ2-1, reads KAGVTQTPRYLIKTRGQQVTLSCSPISGHRSVSWYQQTPGQGLQFLFEYFSETQRNKGNFPGRFSGRQFSNSRSEMNVSTLELGDSALYLCASKRAGGQYNEQFFGPGTRLTVL.

The chain is built from TRBV28 and TRBJ1-3; possibly TRBD1 for D (5 bases). This CDR3 is 16 amino acids long. Trimming left V 7 bases short and J 2 bases short, with 18 bases between. CDR1 is MDHEN, CDR2 SYDVKM, per germline. The CDR3 bases are TGTGCCAGCACCTTTGGGGGGTCCTCTCCTGGAAACACCATATATTTT. Encoded protein: CASTFGGSSPGNTIYF.

The genes are TRBV28 and TRBJ2-2; the D gene is possibly TRBD1 (6 bases). Trimming took off 5 bases at V and 6 bases at J, with 13 bases between the two ends. CDR1 MDHEN and CDR2 SYDVKM come from the germline V gene. This CDR3 region has 14 residues. This CDR3 is CASSPIGGSGELFF. The CDR3 bases are TGTGCCAGCAGTCCGATAGGGGGATCCGGGGAGCTGTTTTTT.

The chain links TRBV6-6 to TRBJ2-3, with 8 bases matching TRBD2. The CDR3 totals 14 residues. The V and J ends lost 6 bases and 0 bases, in that order; junction bases with no gene match: 2. Germline CDR1 MNHNY, CDR2 SVGAGI (reference sequence). CDR3 amino acids: CASRSGGSTDTQYF. CDR3 sequence (DNA): TGTGCCAGCAGGAGCGGGGGAAGCACAGATACGCAGTATTTT.

The J gene is TRBJ1-6, the V gene TRBV4-1; 12 bases map to TRBD1. Trimming at V came to 1 base and at J to 9 bases, leaving 13 bases not matched to a gene. The V gene's germline CDR1 is MGHRA and CDR2 YSYEKL. The CDR3 extends over 19 amino acids. The CDR3 here is CASSQVSPGTGGAGSPLHF. CDR3 coding DNA: TGCGCCAGCAGCCAAGTCTCACCCGGGACAGGGGGCGCCGGTTCACCCCTCCACTTT.

This chain links TRBV4-3 with TRBJ1-4, with 7 bases matching TRBD1. CDR3 length: 15 amino acids. Germline CDR1 reads LGHNA; CDR2 reads YSLEER. V shed 3 bases and J 3 bases; nucleotides not matched to a gene: 4. The CDR3 loop reads CASSQDRRSNEKLFF. CDR3 sequence (DNA): TGCGCCAGCAGCCAGGACAGGCGATCTAATGAAAAACTGTTTTTT.

The chain recombines TRBV6-6 with TRBJ1-2; the match to TRBD1 covers 7 bases. V was pared by 8 bases and J by 4 bases, with 10 bases of the junction left unmatched. The CDR3 length is 14 residues. The germline gives CDR1 MNHNY, CDR2 SVGAGI (reference sequence). The DNA for the CDR3 is TGTGCCAGCGGGATGGACAGGCCCAGCTATGGCTACACCTTC. Protein: CASGMDRPSYGYTF.

In its sample, this clone was seen once. The chain has TRBV24-1 and TRBJ2-1, with D perhaps matching TRBD1 (6 bases). CDR3 length: 14 amino acids. Germline values: CDR1 KGHDR, CDR2 SFDVKD. The ends were cut back, 4 bases at V and 10 bases at J, with 16 bases in the middle. In nucleotides, the CDR3 is TGTGCCACCAGTGACAACCGACAGGTACGCGAGCAGTTCTTC. It encodes CATSDNRQVREQFF.

The chain uses TRBV6-5 and TRBJ2-1; 8 bases map to TRBD2. V lost 4 bases, J lost 0 bases, and 5 bases stayed unmatched. Germline-derived CDR1 and CDR2 are MNHEY and SVGAGI. This CDR3 has 16 amino acids. The CDR3 nucleotides read TGTGCCAGCAGTTTGTTAGCGGGAAGCTCCTACAATGAGCAGTTCTTC. Amino acid sequence: CASSLLAGSSYNEQFF.

V and J are TRBV20-1 and TRBJ2-5, with D unresolved. From germline, CDR1 is DFQATT and CDR2 SNEGSKA (reference sequence). The CDR3 is 13 residues long. The V end was cut by 3 bases, the J end by 6 bases, with 14 bases between. For the CDR3, the DNA is TGCAGTGCTAGTCTAGGTGGCGTCAAGACCCAGTACTTC. Translation: CSASLGGVKTQYF.

V usage is TRBV6-5 and J usage is TRBJ1-3, with TRBD1 matching over 8 bases. Unmatched junction bases numbered 6, after V lost 6 bases and J lost 2 bases. The CDR3 has 15 amino acids. Per the germline V gene, CDR1 is MNHEY and CDR2 is SVGAGI. CDR3 in amino acids: CASSRSDRAGNTIYF. CDR3 coding DNA: TGTGCCAGCAGCCGGTCGGACAGGGCTGGAAACACCATATATTTT.

With regard to this clone: Because it lacks the conserved phenylalanine or tryptophan at the end, this CDR3 is likely a read error. No DNA is shown, since the ends of the CDR3 on it are uncertain; the CDR3 is the one TCRdb lists. This rearrangement joins TRBV21-1 to TRBJ2-4; the table's D call, TRBD2, was not checked against the DNA. TRBV21-1 constitutes a pseudogene. The CDR3 is 8 residues long, counting both termini. CDR3 amino acids: CASRVRRV.

The chain couples TRBV27 to TRBJ2-7, with a tentative D call TRBD1 (6 bases). Looked up from germline, CDR1 is MNHEY and CDR2 is SMNVEV (reference sequence). V lost 6 bases to trimming and J lost 4 bases, with 13 bases between them. The CDR3 runs 13 residues. CDR3 sequence (DNA): TGTGCCAGCAGCAGTACGGACAGATACGAGCAGTACTTC. Amino acid sequence: CASSSTDRYEQYF.

The chain couples TRBV5-6 to TRBJ1-1; unclear D gene. The CDR3 is made up of 14 amino acids. V lost 2 bases and J lost 7, with 15 bases in between. Germline values: CDR1 SGHDT, CDR2 YYEEEE. CDR3 coding DNA: TGTGCCAGCAGCTTTTTCTTTGGGGAGATTGAAGCTTTCTTT. Translated, it gives CASSFFFGEIEAFF.

The chain uses TRBV18 and TRBJ1-1, with D unclear. The CDR3 spans 17 residues. Germline V CDR1 and CDR2: KGHSH, LQKENI. V dropped 3 bases and J dropped 0 bases, with 17 bases sitting between them. DNA for the CDR3: TGTGCCAGCTCACCCCGTCCCCCGGTCCTCATGAACACTGAAGCTTTCTTT. The encoded protein is CASSPRPPVLMNTEAFF.

The V gene is TRBV24-1, the J gene TRBJ2-5, with a possible D match to TRBD2 (5 bases). The CDR3 extends over 13 amino acids. Per germline, CDR1 KGHDR and CDR2 SFDVKD. Trimming cost V 2 bases and J 4 bases, with 7 bases left between them. This chain's CDR3 is CATSDSAGETQYF. The DNA for the CDR3 is TGTGCCACCAGTGATTCCGCGGGAGAGACCCAGTACTTC.

This chain links TRBV24-1 with TRBJ2-1; 8 bases map to TRBD2. This CDR3 contains 17 residues. Germline trimming cut 3 bases from V and 0 bases from J; bases unmatched to any gene: 6. Per the germline V gene, CDR1 is KGHDR and CDR2 is SFDVKD. The CDR3 spells CATSDPSGGSSYNEQFF. CDR3 DNA sequence: TGTGCCACCAGTGATCCCAGCGGGGGAAGCTCCTACAATGAGCAGTTCTTC.

This chain uses TRBV2 with TRBJ2-2; TRBD1 matches at 9 bases. Germline CDR1 SNHLY, CDR2 FYNNEI. J lost 8 bases, V lost 7 bases, and 8 bases had no gene match. The CDR3 covers 14 residues. The CDR3 DNA follows: TGTGCCAGCAATGTCGACAGGGGGACGGGGGAGCTGTTTTTT. Protein sequence: CASNVDRGTGELFF.

This clone was counted once. This sequence joins TRBV7-2 and TRBJ2-3, with 9 positions matching TRBD2. The CDR3 has 15 amino acids. Per the germline V gene, CDR1 is SGHTA and CDR2 is FQGNSA. Trimming cost V 1 base and J 5 bases; bases outside gene matches: 4. CDR3 in amino acids: CASSLVSGSGDTQYF. The DNA for the CDR3 is TGTGCCAGCAGCTTAGTTAGCGGGAGCGGAGATACGCAGTATTTT.

This chain uses TRBV10-1 with TRBJ1-2; TRBD1 matches 9 bases. The junction had 18 bases not matched to a gene; V was cut back by 6 bases and J by 10 bases. From germline, CDR1 is WNHNN and CDR2 SYGVQD (reference sequence). The CDR3 extends over 16 amino acids. The CDR3 region is CASRPGQGSKGGVYTF. CDR3 bases: TGCGCCAGCAGACCCGGACAGGGGTCGAAAGGTGGTGTCTACACCTTC.

The V and J genes are TRBV30 and TRBJ2-5; D is ambiguous. Germline V lookup: CDR1 GTSNPN, CDR2 SVGIG (reference sequence). V lost 1 base to trimming and J lost 1 base, with 7 bases between them. CDR3 length equals 13 residues. The CDR3 region has the DNA TGTGCCTGGAGTGGACTGCCCCAAGAGACCCAGTACTTC. It translates to CAWSGLPQETQYF.

Only one count was recorded for this clone. V usage is TRBV6-6 and J usage is TRBJ2-7; 11 bases are shared with TRBD2. With 8 bases clipped from V and 7 bases from J, the junction kept 16 bases outside the gene matches. The length of the CDR3 is 16 residues. CDR1 MNHNY and CDR2 SVGAGI come from the germline V gene (reference sequence). The CDR3 DNA follows: TGTGCCAGCGAAAAAGATGGTGGGCTAGCGGGAGGTGAGCAGTACTTC. Amino acid sequence: CASEKDGGLAGGEQYF.

The chain couples TRBV6-5 to TRBJ2-3; 7 bases match TRBD2. The V gene's germline CDR1 is MNHEY and CDR2 SVGAGI. The CDR3 totals 13 residues. Germline trimming cut 10 bases from V and 2 bases from J; bases unmatched to any gene: 6. The CDR3 reads CATGEGPTDTQYF. Written as DNA, the CDR3 is TGTGCCACCGGGGAGGGTCCCACAGATACGCAGTATTTT.

The chain carries TRBV11-3 and TRBJ2-1; 9 positions agree with TRBD2. V dropped 1 base and J dropped 8; count of bases not matched to a gene: 9. Germline loops: CDR1 SGHNT, CDR2 YENEEA. The CDR3 consists of 16 residues. In DNA, the CDR3 is TGTGCCAGCAGCTTAGGGACCGCGGGAGGGCATGATGAGCAGTTCTTC. The encoded protein is CASSLGTAGGHDEQFF.

This clone showed up just once. This chain links TRBV5-5 with TRBJ1-6; tentatively, D is TRBD1 (5 bases). The V gene's germline CDR1 is SGHKS and CDR2 YYEKEE (reference sequence). V lost 5 bases and J lost 7, with 16 bases in between. The CDR3 contains 15 residues. Here the CDR3 DNA reads TGTGCCAGCAGTCGAAGTTCAGGGTACAATTCACCCCTCCACTTT. Its translation: CASSRSSGYNSPLHF.

The chain links TRBV7-9 to TRBJ2-7, with D possibly TRBD1 on 6 matching bases. From germline, CDR1 is SEHNR and CDR2 FQNEAQ (reference sequence). V lost 4 bases to trimming and J lost 3 bases, with 16 bases between them. The CDR3 consists of 15 residues. The CDR3 is CASSSRDNYFYEQYF. CDR3 DNA: TGTGCCAGCAGCTCCCGGGACAATTATTTCTACGAGCAGTACTTC.